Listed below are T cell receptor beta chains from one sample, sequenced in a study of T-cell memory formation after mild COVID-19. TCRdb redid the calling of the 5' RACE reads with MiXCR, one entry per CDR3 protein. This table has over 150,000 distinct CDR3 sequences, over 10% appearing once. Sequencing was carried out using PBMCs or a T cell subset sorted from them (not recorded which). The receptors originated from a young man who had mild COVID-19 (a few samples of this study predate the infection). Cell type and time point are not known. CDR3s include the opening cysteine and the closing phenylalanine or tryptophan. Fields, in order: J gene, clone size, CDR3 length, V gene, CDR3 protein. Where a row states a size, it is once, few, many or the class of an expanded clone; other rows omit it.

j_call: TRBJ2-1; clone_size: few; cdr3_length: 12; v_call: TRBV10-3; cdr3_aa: CAIGDNYNEQFF
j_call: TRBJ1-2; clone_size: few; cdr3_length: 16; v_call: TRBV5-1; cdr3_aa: CASSSTGQGTNYGYTF
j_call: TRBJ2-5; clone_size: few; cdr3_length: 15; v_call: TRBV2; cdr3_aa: CASSNSGGASETQYF
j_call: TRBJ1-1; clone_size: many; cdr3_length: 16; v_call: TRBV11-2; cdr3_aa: CASSLHGGRDVTEAFF
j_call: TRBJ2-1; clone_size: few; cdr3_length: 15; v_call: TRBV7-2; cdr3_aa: CASSTDRVPGHEQFF
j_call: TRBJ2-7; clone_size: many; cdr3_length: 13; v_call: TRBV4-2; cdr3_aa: CASSQDRDYEQYF
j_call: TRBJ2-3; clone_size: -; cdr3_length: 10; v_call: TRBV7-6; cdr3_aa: CASGSVTQYF
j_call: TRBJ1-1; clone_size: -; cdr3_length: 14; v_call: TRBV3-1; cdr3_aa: CASRNGQGRTEAFF
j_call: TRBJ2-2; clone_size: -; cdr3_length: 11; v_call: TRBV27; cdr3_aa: CASSHLGELFF
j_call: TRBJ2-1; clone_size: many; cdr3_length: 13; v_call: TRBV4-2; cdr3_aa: CASSQGGSLEQFF
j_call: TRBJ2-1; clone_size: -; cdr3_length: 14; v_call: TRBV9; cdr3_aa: CASSQSGGAHEQFF
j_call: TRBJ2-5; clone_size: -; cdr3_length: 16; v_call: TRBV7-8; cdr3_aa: CASSSRDRDFLETQYF
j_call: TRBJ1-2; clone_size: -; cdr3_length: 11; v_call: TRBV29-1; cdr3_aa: CSVGGNYGYTF
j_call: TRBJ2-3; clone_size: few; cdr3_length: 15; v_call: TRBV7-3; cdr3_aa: CASSREAVGEDTQYF
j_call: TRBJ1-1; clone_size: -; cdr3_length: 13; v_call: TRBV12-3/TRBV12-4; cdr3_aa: CASSVRFDTEAFF
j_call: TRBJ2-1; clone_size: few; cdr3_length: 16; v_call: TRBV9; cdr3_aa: CASSASGTSGGYEQFF
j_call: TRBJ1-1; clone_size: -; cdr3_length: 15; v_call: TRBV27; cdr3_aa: CASSLLWGLNTEAFF
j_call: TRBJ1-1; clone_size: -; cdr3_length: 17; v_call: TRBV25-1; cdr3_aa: CASGRGARRIGDTEAFF
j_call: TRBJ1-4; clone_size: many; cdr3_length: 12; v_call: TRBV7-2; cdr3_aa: CASSSPNEKLFF
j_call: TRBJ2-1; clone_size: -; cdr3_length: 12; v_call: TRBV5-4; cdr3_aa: CASSPRLNEQFF
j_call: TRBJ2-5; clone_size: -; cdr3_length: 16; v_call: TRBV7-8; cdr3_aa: CASSPTGTGVFETQYF
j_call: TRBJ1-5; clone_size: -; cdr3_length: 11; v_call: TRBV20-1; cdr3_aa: CSATTLGLQHF
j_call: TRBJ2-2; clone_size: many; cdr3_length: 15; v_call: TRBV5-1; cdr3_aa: CASSQAGPNTGELFF
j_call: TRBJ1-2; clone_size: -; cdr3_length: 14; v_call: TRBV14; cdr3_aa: CASSQDLNNYGYTF
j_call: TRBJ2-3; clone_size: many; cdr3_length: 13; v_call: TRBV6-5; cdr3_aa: CASSWDNTDTQYF
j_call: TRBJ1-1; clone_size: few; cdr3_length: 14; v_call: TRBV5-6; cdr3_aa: CASSLSRLNTEAFF
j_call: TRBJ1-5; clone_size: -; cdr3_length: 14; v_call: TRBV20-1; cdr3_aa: CSASTDRGNQPQHF
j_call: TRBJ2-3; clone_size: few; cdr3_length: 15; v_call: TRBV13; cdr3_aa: CASSFRGGGTDTQYF
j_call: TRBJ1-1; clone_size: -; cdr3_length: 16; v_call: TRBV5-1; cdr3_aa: CASSLEGTVRGDEAFF
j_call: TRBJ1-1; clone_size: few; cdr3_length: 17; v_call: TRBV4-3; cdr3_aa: CASSQVWNAGQNTEAFF
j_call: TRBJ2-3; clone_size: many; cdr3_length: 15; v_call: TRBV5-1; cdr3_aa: CASSRTGIGSDTQYF
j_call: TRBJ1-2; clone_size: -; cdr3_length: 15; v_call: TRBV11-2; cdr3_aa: CASRQGEFTPYGYTF